The entry that follows covers one T cell receptor (beta chain) sequence. Libraries were prepared by immunoSEQ multiplex PCR; TCRdb keeps only in-frame clonotypes and omits some of them. In the table there are around 320,000 clones, approximately 85% of which are singletons. The data belong to a study of blood T cell repertoires in COVID-19. V was trimmed by 3 bases and J by 0 bases, leaving 19 bases between them. This CDR3 contains 18 residues. Per germline, CDR1 MDHEN and CDR2 SYDVKM. This sequence was found in a human donor in a cohort sampled during active COVID-19. The sample consisted of peripheral blood. The chain couples TRBV28 to TRBJ2-3, with D perhaps TRBD2 (6 bases). The CDR3 loop reads CASSFSLATLTSTDTQYF. The CDR3 region has the DNA TGTGCCAGCAGTTTTAGTCTAGCGACCTTGACTAGCACAGATACGCAGTATTTT.